This T cell receptor (beta chain) stems from a study of T cell responses to AZD1222 COVID-19 vaccine. V lost 6 bases, J lost 7 bases, and 11 bases stayed unmatched. Germline values: CDR1 MNHNY, CDR2 SVGAGI (reference sequence). The CDR3 sequence is 15 residues long. Assay: immunoSEQ multiplex PCR; the TCRdb copy retains only in-frame clones and omits some. The sample lists about 150,000 clones, approximately 87% occurring once. Remarks on this clone: What it binds is not known.

General observations from the study: Reportedly, close to half of spike-specific TCRs are directed against unmutated variant regions. Spike-wide vaccine-associated CD4 TCRs dominated at 160-218 and 743-854. Recipients of two AZD1222 doses showed rising Spike-specific TCR breadth and depth. Without day 14 samples, only post-peak T cell repertoires were studied.

The sample here was peripheral blood, taken 28 days after the second AZD1222 dose. The V gene is TRBV6-6, the J gene TRBJ1-5; 8 nucleotides match TRBD1. The sequence derives from an adult who received the AZD1222 COVID-19 vaccine. The CDR3 loop reads CASRNPGTGGQPQHF. The CDR3 DNA reads TGTGCCAGCAGAAACCCCGGGACAGGAGGGCAGCCCCAGCATTTT.